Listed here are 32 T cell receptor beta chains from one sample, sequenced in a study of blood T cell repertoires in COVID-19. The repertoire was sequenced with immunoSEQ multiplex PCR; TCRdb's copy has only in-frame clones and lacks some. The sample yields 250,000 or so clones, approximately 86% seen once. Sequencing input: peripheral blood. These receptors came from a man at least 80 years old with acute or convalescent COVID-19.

The CDR3 protein is CASRTTGNEQYF. As DNA, the CDR3 is TGTGCCAGCAGAACAACCGGGAACGAGCAGTACTTC. This chain links TRBV6-5 with TRBJ2-7, with D perhaps TRBD2 (5 bases). Germline lookup yields CDR1 MNHEY and CDR2 SVGAGI. V lost 6 bases, J lost 5 bases, and 11 bases lay in between. The CDR3 covers 12 residues.

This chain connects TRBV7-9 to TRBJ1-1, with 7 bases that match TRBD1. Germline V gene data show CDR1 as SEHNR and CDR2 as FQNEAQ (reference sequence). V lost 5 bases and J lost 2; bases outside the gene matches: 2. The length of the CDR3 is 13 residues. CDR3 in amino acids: CASSRQGNTEAFF. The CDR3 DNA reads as TGTGCCAGCAGCCGACAGGGAAACACTGAAGCTTTCTTT.

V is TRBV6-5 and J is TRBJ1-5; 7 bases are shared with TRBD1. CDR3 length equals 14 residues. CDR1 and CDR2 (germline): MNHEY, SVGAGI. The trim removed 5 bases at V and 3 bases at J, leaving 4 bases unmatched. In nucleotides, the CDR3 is TGTGCCAGCAGTCAGGGGGGTTCCAATCAGCCCCAGCATTTT. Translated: CASSQGGSNQPQHF.

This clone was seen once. The CDR3 bases are TGCAGCGCTAGGACAGGGGAGGGTGAAAAACTGTTTTTT. This codes for CSARTGEGEKLFF. V is TRBV29-1 and J is TRBJ1-4, with 9 nucleotides matching TRBD1. In germline, CDR1 is SQVTM, CDR2 ANQGSEA. This CDR3 comprises 13 residues. The V segment lost 7 bases and the J segment 7 bases; nucleotides outside the gene matches: 7.

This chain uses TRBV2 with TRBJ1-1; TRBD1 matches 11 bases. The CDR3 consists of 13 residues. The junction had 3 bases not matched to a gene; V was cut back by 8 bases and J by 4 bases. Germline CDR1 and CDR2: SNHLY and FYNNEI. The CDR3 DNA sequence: TGTGCCAGCTCCGGGACAGGGGGCACTGAAGCTTTCTTT. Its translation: CASSGTGGTEAFF.

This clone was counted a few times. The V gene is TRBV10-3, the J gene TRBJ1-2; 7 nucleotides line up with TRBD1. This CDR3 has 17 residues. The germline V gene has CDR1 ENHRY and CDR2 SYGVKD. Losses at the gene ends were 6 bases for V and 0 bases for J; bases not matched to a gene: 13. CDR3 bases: TGTGCCATCAGAGATACTGGGACAGCTCAAGCTAACTATGGCTACACCTTC. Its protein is CAIRDTGTAQANYGYTF.

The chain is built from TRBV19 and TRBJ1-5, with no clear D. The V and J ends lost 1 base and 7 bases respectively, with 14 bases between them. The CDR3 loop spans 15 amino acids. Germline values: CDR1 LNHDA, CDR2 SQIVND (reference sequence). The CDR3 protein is CASSIVPPGKQPQHF. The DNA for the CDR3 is TGTGCCAGTAGTATAGTCCCGCCGGGAAAACAGCCCCAGCATTTT.

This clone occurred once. CDR3 nucleotides: TGTGCCAGCAGTGGTCGAGGAGTGATACAAGAGACCCAGTACTTC. Translating it yields CASSGRGVIQETQYF. The chain couples TRBV25-1 to TRBJ2-5; D not certain. Germline V gene data show CDR1 as MGHDK and CDR2 as SYGVNS. CDR3 size: 15 residues. Trimming stripped 4 bases from V and 2 bases from J, with 14 bases between. The full variable domain, completed using reference TRBV25-1 and TRBJ2-5, is EADIYQTPRYLVIGTGKKITLECSQTMGHDKMYWYQQDPGMELHLIHYSYGVNSTEKGDLSSESTVSRIRTEHFPLTLESARPSHTSQYLCASSGRGVIQETQYFGPGTRLLVL.

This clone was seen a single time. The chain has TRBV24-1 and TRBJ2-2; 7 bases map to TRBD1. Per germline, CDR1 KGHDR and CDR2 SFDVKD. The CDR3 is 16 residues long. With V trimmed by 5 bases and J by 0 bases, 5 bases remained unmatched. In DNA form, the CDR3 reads TGTGCCACCAGTGCGGACAGGATCGCGAACACCGGGGAGCTGTTTTTT. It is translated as CATSADRIANTGELFF.

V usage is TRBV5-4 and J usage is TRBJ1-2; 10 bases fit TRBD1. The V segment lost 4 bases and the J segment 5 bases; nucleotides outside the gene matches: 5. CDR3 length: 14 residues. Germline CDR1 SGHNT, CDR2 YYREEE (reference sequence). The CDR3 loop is CASSTTGQGYGYTF. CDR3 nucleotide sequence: TGTGCCAGCAGCACAACGGGACAGGGGTATGGCTACACCTTC.

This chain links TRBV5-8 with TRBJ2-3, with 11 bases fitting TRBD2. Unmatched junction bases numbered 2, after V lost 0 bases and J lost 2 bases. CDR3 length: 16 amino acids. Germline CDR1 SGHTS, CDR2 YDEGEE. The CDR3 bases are TGTGCCAGCAGCTTGGGACTAGCGGGGTACACAGATACGCAGTATTTT. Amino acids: CASSLGLAGYTDTQYF. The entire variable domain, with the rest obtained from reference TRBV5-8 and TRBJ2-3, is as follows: EAGVTQSPTHLIKTRGQQATLRCSPISGHTSVYWYQQALGLGLQFLLWYDEGEERNRGNFPPRFSGRQFPNYSSELNVNALELEDSALYLCASSLGLAGYTDTQYFGPGTRLTVL.

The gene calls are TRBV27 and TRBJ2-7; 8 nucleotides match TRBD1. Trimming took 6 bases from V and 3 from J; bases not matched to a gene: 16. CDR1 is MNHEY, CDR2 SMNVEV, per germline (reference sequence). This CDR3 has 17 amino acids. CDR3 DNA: TGTGCCAGCAGCGTAGGGGTCTCCGGGACAGGCCTCTACGAGCAGTACTTC. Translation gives CASSVGVSGTGLYEQYF.

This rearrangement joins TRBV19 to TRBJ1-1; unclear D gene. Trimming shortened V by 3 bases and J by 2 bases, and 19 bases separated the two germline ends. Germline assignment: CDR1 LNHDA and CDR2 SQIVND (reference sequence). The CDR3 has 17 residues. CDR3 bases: TGTGCCAGTAGTATTTCCTCTACCCGGCAGGTAAACACTGAAGCTTTCTTT. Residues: CASSISSTRQVNTEAFF.

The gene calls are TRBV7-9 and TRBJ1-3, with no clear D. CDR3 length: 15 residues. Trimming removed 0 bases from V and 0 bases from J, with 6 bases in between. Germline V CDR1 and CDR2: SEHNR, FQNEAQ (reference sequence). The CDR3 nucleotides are TGTGCCAGCAGCTTAGCACAGAACTCTGGAAACACCATATATTTT. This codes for CASSLAQNSGNTIYF.

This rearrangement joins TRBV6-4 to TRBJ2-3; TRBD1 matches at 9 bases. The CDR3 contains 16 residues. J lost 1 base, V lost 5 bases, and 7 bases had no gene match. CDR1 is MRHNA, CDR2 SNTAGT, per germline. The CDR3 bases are TGTGCCAGCAGTTCTACAGGGGGCATGGGCACAGATACGCAGTATTTT. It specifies CASSSTGGMGTDTQYF.

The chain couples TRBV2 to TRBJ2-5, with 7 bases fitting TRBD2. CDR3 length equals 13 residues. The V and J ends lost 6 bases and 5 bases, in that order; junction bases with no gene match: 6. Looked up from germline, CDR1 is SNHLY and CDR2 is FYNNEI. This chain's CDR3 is CASRAGVRETQYF. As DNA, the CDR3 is TGTGCCAGCAGGGCGGGAGTTAGGGAGACCCAGTACTTC.

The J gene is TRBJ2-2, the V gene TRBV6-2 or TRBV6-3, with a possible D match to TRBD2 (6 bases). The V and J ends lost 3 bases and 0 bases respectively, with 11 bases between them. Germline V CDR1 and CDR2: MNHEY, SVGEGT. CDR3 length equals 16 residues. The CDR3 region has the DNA TGTGCCAGCAGTTATGAGGGAGGAGCGAACACCGGGGAGCTGTTTTTT. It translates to CASSYEGGANTGELFF.

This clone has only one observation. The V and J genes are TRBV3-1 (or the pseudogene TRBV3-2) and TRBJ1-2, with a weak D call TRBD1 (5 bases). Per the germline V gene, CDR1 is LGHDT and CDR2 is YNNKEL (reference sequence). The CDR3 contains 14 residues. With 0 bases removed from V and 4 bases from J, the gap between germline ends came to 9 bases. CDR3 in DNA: TGTGCCAGCAGCCAAGAGGGCAGGGTCTATGGCTACACCTTC. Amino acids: CASSQEGRVYGYTF.

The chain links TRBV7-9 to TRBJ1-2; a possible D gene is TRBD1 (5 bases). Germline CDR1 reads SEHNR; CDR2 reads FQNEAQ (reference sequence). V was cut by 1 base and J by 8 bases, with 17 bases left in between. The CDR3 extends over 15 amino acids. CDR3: CASSLGESGWYGYTF. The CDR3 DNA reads TGTGCCAGCAGCTTAGGAGAGTCAGGGTGGTACGGCTACACCTTC.

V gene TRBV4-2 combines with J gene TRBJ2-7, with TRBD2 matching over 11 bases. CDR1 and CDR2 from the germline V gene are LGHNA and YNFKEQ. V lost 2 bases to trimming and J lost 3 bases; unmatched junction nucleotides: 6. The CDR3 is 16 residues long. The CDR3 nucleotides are TGTGCCAGCAGCCAACCACCCGGGACTAGCGGCTACGAGCAGTACTTC. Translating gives CASSQPPGTSGYEQYF.

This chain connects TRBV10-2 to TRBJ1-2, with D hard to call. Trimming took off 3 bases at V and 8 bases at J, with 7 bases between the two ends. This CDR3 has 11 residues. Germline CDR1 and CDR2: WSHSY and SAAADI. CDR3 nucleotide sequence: TGCGCCAGCAGTGATTACTCCGGCTACACCTTC. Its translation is CASSDYSGYTF.

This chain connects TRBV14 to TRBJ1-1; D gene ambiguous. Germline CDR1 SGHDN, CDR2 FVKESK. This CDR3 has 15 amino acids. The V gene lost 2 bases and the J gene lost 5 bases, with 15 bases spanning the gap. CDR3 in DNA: TGTGCCAGCAGCCAATTGGGCCCCCGGGGAACTGAAGCTTTCTTT. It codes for CASSQLGPRGTEAFF.

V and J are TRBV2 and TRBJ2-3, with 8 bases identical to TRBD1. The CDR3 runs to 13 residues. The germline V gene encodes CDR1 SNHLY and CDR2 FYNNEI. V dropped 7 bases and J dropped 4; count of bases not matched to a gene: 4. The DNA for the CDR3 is TGTGCCAGCATACAGGGGGAGTCAGATACGCAGTATTTT. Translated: CASIQGESDTQYF.

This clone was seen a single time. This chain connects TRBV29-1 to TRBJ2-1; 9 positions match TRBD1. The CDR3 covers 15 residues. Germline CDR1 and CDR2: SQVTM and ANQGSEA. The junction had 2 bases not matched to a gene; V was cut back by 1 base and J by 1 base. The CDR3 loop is CSVEGDRDSYNEQFF. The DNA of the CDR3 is TGCAGCGTTGAAGGGGACAGGGATTCCTACAATGAGCAGTTCTTC.

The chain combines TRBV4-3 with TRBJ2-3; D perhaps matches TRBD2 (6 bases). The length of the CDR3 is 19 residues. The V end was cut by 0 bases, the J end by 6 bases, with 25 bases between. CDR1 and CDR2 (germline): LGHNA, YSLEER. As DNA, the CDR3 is TGCGCCAGCAGCCAAGATTTAATCGGGCGGAGGGGAGGTGTGGATACGCAGTATTTT. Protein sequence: CASSQDLIGRRGGVDTQYF.

CDR3 sequence reads: CASSSRTVYEQYF. The CDR3 nucleotides are TGTGCCAGCAGCTCAAGGACAGTCTACGAGCAGTACTTC. The chain recombines TRBV7-8 with TRBJ2-7, with a tentative D call TRBD1 (6 bases). CDR3 size: 13 residues. V lost 4 bases to trimming and J lost 3 bases, with 10 bases between them. Germline V gene lookup returns CDR1 SGHVS and CDR2 FQNEAQ. The variable domain in full, with the rest retrieved from reference TRBV7-8 and TRBJ2-7, is GAGVSQSPRYKVAKRGQDVALRCDPISGHVSLFWYQQALGQGPEFLTYFQNEAQLDKSGLPSDRFFAERPEGSVSTLKIQRTQQEDSAVYLCASSSRTVYEQYFGPGTRLTVT.

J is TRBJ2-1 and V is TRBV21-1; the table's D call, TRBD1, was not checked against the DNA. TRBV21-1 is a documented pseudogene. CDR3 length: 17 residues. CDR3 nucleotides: TGTGCCAGCAGCAAAGGGGTCGACAGGAGTTCCTACAATGAGCAGTTCTTC. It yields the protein CASSKGVDRSSYNEQFF.

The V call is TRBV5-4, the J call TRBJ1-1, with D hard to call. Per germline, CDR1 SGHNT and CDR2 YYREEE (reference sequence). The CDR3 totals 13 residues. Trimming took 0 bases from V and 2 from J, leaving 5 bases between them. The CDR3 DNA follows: TGTGCCAGCAGCTTGGGCGCCAACACTGAAGCTTTCTTT. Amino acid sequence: CASSLGANTEAFF. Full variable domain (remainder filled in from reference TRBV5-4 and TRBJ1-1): ETGVTQSPTHLIKTRGQQVTLRCSSQSGHNTVSWYQQALGQGPQFIFQYYREEENGRGNFPPRFSGLQFPNYSSELNVNALELDDSALYLCASSLGANTEAFFGQGTRLTVV.

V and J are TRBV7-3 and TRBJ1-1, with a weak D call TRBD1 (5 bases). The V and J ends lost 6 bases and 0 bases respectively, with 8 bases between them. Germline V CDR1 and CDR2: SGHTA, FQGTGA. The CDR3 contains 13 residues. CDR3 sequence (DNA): TGTGCCAGCAGGCCGACAGTGAACACTGAAGCTTTCTTT. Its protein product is CASRPTVNTEAFF.

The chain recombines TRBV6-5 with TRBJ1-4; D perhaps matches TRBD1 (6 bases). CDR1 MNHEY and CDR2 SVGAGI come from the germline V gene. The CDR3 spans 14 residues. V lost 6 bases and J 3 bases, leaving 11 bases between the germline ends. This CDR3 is CASSLQGANEKLFF. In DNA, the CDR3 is TGTGCCAGCAGCCTACAGGGTGCTAATGAAAAACTGTTTTTT.

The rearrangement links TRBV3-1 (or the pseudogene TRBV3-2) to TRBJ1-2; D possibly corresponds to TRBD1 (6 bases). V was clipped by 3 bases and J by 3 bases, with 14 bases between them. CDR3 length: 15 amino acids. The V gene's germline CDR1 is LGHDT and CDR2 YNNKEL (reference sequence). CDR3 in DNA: TGTGCCAGCAGCCAGCTGGGGGCGGGTGACTATGGCTACACCTTC. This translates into CASSQLGAGDYGYTF.

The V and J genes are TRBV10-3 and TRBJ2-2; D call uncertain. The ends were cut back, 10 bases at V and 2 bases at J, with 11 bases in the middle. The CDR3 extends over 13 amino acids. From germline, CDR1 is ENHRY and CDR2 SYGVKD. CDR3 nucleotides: TGTGCCACCACCCCCGGTAACACCGGGGAGCTGTTTTTT. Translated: CATTPGNTGELFF.